The T cell receptor (beta chain) under discussion was sequenced for a study of blood T cell repertoires in COVID-19. Across the whole study: Italy, Spain and the United States were the sources of the convalescent and acute COVID-19 samples.

The CDR3 covers 15 residues. V was clipped by 2 bases and J by 2 bases; unmatched bases: 6. Germline V gene sequence: CDR1 SGHDT, CDR2 YYEEEE. Cohort placement rested on clinical history that participants reported themselves. In the study's own analysis: Reference gene primer amplification gave nucleated cell count estimates. Data came from immunoSEQ multiplex PCR; TCRdb stores just in-frame clones and leaves some out. The DNA gave D and trimming, while V, J and clone size come from that table. Altogether 270,000 or so clones are present, more than 75% being singletons, with the ten largest covering 2.3%.

The chain has TRBV5-6 and TRBJ2-7; 8 bases map to TRBD2. The sample was PBMCs or T cells enriched from blood (not recorded which). This TCR was recovered from a woman between 40 and 55 years old with acute COVID-19. CDR3 in amino acids: CASSFYQTSAYEQYF. CDR3 bases: TGTGCCAGCAGCTTTTACCAGACTAGCGCCTACGAGCAGTACTTC.